This TCR beta chain was obtained from a study of blood T cell repertoires in COVID-19. The wider study: Some COVID-19 samples were acute and others convalescent; all came from the United States, Italy and Spain. In each case, the material was cDNA or gDNA derived from T cells, B-cell-depleted T cells, or PBMCs.

Profiled with immunoSEQ multiplex PCR; TCRdb holds only in-frame clones, not every one. The sample contains roughly 100,000 clones, roughly 89% of which appear only once. The receptor comes from an elderly woman in a cohort sampled during active COVID-19. Sequencing was performed on peripheral blood.

CDR3 protein: CASSQFQGNEQFF. In nucleotides, the CDR3 is TGTGCCAGCAGCCAGTTCCAGGGGAATGAGCAGTTCTTC. The J gene is TRBJ2-1, the V gene TRBV3-1 (or the pseudogene TRBV3-2), with D maybe TRBD1 (6 bases). Trimming stripped 3 bases from V and 7 bases from J, with 10 bases between. The CDR3 loop spans 13 amino acids. Germline loops: CDR1 LGHDT, CDR2 YNNKEL (reference sequence).